The 13 T cell receptor beta chains below all came from one sample that was sequenced in a study of blood T cell repertoires in COVID-19. Clones were sequenced by immunoSEQ multiplex PCR, and TCRdb holds only the in-frame ones, with some missing. The sample records 40,000 to 55,000 clones, 89% being singletons. Material for sequencing was peripheral blood. The receptors derive from a human donor in a cohort sampled during active COVID-19.

This rearrangement joins TRBV2 to TRBJ2-5; D possibly corresponds to TRBD2 (6 bases). CDR1 is SNHLY and CDR2 is FYNNEI in the germline V gene. With 5 bases removed from V and 5 bases from J, the gap between germline ends came to 21 bases. This CDR3 is built from 16 residues. CDR3 region: CASSPRRASDGETQYF. CDR3 nucleotides: TGTGCCAGCAGTCCCCGGAGGGCTAGTGATGGGGAGACCCAGTACTTC.

V usage is TRBV4-1 and J usage is TRBJ1-5, with D uncertain. Trimming removed 0 bases from V and 2 bases from J, with 8 bases in between. Germline CDR1 is MGHRA and CDR2 is YSYEKL. The CDR3 is 15 residues long. The CDR3 protein is CASSQDGQGNQPQHF. CDR3 nucleotides: TGCGCCAGCAGCCAAGATGGGCAGGGCAATCAGCCCCAGCATTTT.

This clone has only a few counts. The V gene is TRBV5-4, the J gene TRBJ2-1; no firm D call. The germline V and J ends were trimmed by 0 bases and 7 bases, with 11 bases remaining between them. Germline CDR1 SGHNT, CDR2 YYREEE (reference sequence). The CDR3 has 14 amino acids. The DNA for the CDR3 is TGTGCCAGCAGCTTGGAGCGTTCAGCGAATGAGCAGTTCTTC. Protein product: CASSLERSANEQFF.

The rearrangement joins TRBV27 to TRBJ1-1; maybe TRBD1 (5 bases). CDR3 size: 13 residues. Germline V lookup: CDR1 MNHEY, CDR2 SMNVEV (reference sequence). With 3 bases removed from V and 5 bases from J, the gap between germline ends came to 10 bases. The CDR3 DNA is TGTGCCAGCAGTTTCTTCGGGGGTACTGAAGCTTTCTTT. Its protein product is CASSFFGGTEAFF.

This clone was recorded only once. The chain uses TRBV28 and TRBJ2-1; unclear D gene. The CDR3 sequence is 11 residues long. CDR1 is MDHEN, CDR2 SYDVKM, per germline. The germline V and J ends were trimmed by 3 bases and 8 bases, with 5 bases remaining between them. Written as DNA, the CDR3 is TGTGCCAGCAGTTTCCGTGATGAGCAGTTCTTC. It specifies CASSFRDEQFF.

The chain joins TRBV19 to TRBJ1-1, with a tentative D call TRBD1 (6 bases). The germline V gene encodes CDR1 LNHDA and CDR2 SQIVND (reference sequence). This CDR3 has 13 amino acids. V shed 9 bases and J shed 4 bases, with 15 bases lying between them. The CDR3: CASTGRGSTEAFF. The DNA for the CDR3 is TGTGCCAGCACCGGGAGGGGGAGCACTGAAGCTTTCTTT.

The J gene is TRBJ1-5, the V gene TRBV9; D gene ambiguous. This CDR3 has 13 residues. Trimming pared 4 bases from V and 5 bases from J, leaving 10 bases between. Germline V gives CDR1 SGDLS, CDR2 YYNGEE. The DNA of the CDR3 is TGTGCCAGCAGCTCGGGTGAATATCAGCCCCAGCATTTT. Its protein is CASSSGEYQPQHF.

For this clone: Compared with germline, one end of the junction differs, possibly owing to a read error. V and J are TRBV5-5 and TRBJ2-7; D gene unclear. Germline CDR1 SGHKS, CDR2 YYEKEE (reference sequence). The CDR3 covers 12 residues. CDR3 in DNA: TGTGCCAGCAGATTGGACGGGTACGAGCAGTACTTC. Its protein product is CASRLDGYEQYF.

This rearrangement joins TRBV10-3 to TRBJ1-3; maybe TRBD1 (6 bases). V gave up 5 bases and J gave up 0 bases, with 14 bases separating them. Looked up from germline, CDR1 is ENHRY and CDR2 is SYGVKD. The CDR3 consists of 16 residues. The CDR3 loop reads CAISSISGHSGNTIYF. CDR3 DNA sequence: TGTGCCATCAGTTCAATCTCGGGACACTCTGGAAACACCATATATTTT.

V usage is TRBV9 and J usage is TRBJ2-7; 11 bases are shared with TRBD1. There are 16 residues in the CDR3. CDR1 SGDLS and CDR2 YYNGEE come from the germline V gene. V dropped 0 bases and J dropped 1; count of bases not matched to a gene: 3. The CDR3 DNA follows: TGTGCCAGCAGCGTAGGTGGGACAGGGGGTTCCTACGAGCAGTACTTC. Its protein is CASSVGGTGGSYEQYF.

The V and J genes are TRBV9 and TRBJ1-5; no clear D. The CDR3 has 14 residues. Germline V gene data show CDR1 as SGDLS and CDR2 as YYNGEE. Between the trimmed V and J ends, which lost 3 bases and 1 base, there was a span of 8 bases. CDR3 nucleotide sequence: TGTGCCAGCAGCGGCCCACTAAGCAATCAGCCCCAGCATTTT. Translation gives CASSGPLSNQPQHF.

CDR3 region: CASNQDRAYGYTF. The CDR3, as DNA: TGTGCCAGCAATCAAGACAGGGCCTATGGCTACACCTTC. The V and J genes are TRBV28 and TRBJ1-2; 7 bases line up with TRBD1. The CDR3 has 13 amino acids. Per germline, CDR1 MDHEN and CDR2 SYDVKM. The V segment lost 7 bases and the J segment 4 bases; nucleotides outside the gene matches: 6.

The chain couples TRBV7-9 to TRBJ1-4; D is uncertain. This CDR3 is built from 13 residues. Germline loops: CDR1 SEHNR, CDR2 FQNEAQ (reference sequence). The V end lost 4 bases, the J end lost 8 bases, and 11 bases lay between the germline ends. The CDR3 is CASSYPGGEKLFF. The DNA for the CDR3 is TGTGCCAGCAGCTACCCAGGCGGGGAAAAACTGTTTTTT.